This T cell receptor (beta chain) was captured by sequencing in a study of blood T cell repertoires in COVID-19. Study-level background: T cells, B-cell-depleted T cells, or PBMCs provided the cDNA or gDNA that served as material.

The Seattle site enrolled patients during active infection and followed them longitudinally. The trim removed 5 bases at V and 0 bases at J, leaving 13 bases unmatched. This CDR3 spans 19 amino acids. Per germline, CDR1 SGHDN and CDR2 FVKESK. The method was immunoSEQ multiplex PCR; TCRdb's version includes in-frame clones alone and lacks a portion of them. Of some 300,000 clones detected, over 80% appear once; the ten largest clones hold 6.3%. The clonotype comes from a woman aged 45-60 years with COVID-19, enrolled during active disease. The V call is TRBV14, the J call TRBJ1-3; 10 nucleotides align to TRBD1. Material: peripheral blood. The CDR3 nucleotides read TGTGCCAGCAGCGACCGGACAGGGGGGGACCTACTCTCTGGAAACACCATATATTTT. Translated: CASSDRTGGDLLSGNTIYF. The full variable domain, its missing parts supplied by reference TRBV14 and TRBJ1-3, is EAGVTQFPSHSVIEKGQTVTLRCDPISGHDNLYWYRRVMGKEIKFLLHFVKESKQDESGMPNNRFLAERTGGTYSTLKVQPAELEDSGVYFCASSDRTGGDLLSGNTIYFGEGSWLTVV.